A selection of T cell receptor beta chains follows, all from one sample in a study of T-cell memory formation after mild COVID-19. MiXCR, applied by TCRdb to the 5' RACE reads, yields one record per CDR3 protein. Here the sample spans about 560,000 distinct CDR3 sequences, roughly a fifth being singletons. What was sequenced was PBMCs or a T cell subset sorted from them (not recorded which). Receptors originate from an adult woman who had mild COVID-19 (a few samples of this study predate the infection). Cell type and time point are not known. Both conserved end residues are part of each CDR3. The D gene is left open where the match is weak. Size tells how often a clone was seen (once, few, many) or the class of an expanded clone, and some rows leave it out.

TRBV27	TRBJ1-4	TRBD1	.	CASSYVGRQGYYEKLFF	TGTGCCAGCAGTTACGTGGGTCGACAGGGGTACTATGAAAAACTGTTTTTT
TRBV20-1	TRBJ2-2	TRBD2	.	CSAIGLAESRPNTGELFF	TGCAGTGCTATTGGACTAGCGGAAAGCCGTCCGAACACCGGGGAGCTGTTTTTT
TRBV6-5	TRBJ1-5	TRBD1	.	CASSPRGDRVQPQHF	TGTGCCAGCAGTCCCCGCGGGGACAGGGTTCAGCCCCAGCATTTT
TRBV4-1	TRBJ2-6	.	few	CASSLDSRSGANVLTF	TGCGCCAGCAGCTTAGACAGCCGCTCTGGGGCCAACGTCCTGACTTTC
TRBV19	TRBJ2-1	.	.	CASSMVGYNEQFF	TGTGCCAGTAGTATGGTAGGTTACAATGAGCAGTTCTTC
TRBV10-3	TRBJ2-1	.	few	CAISVGGGNEQFF	TGTGCCATCAGTGTAGGAGGAGGGAATGAGCAGTTCTTC
TRBV29-1	TRBJ2-3	TRBD1	.	CSANRDRGLGDTQYF	TGCAGCGCAAACCGGGACAGGGGGCTAGGAGATACGCAGTATTTT
TRBV5-4	TRBJ2-7	.	.	CASTPLRGLSEQYF	TGTGCCAGCACCCCGCTCCGGGGTTTGAGCGAGCAGTACTTC
TRBV11-2	TRBJ2-3	TRBD2	few	CASSPHSGGGNTQYF	TGTGCCAGCAGCCCACACAGCGGGGGGGGAAATACGCAGTATTTT
TRBV3-1	TRBJ2-3	.	few	CASSQGTGVPTDTQYF	TGTGCCAGCAGCCAAGGTACGGGGGTGCCCACAGATACGCAGTATTTT
TRBV12-3/TRBV12-4	TRBJ1-2	TRBD1	few	CASSSDREGYGYTF	TGTGCCAGCAGCTCGGACAGGGAAGGCTATGGCTACACCTTC
TRBV24-1	TRBJ2-1	.	.	CATSALQGSNYNEQFF	TGTGCCACCAGTGCTCTACAGGGTTCTAACTACAATGAGCAGTTCTTC
TRBV6-1	TRBJ2-3	.	few	CASSVQTGTDTQYF	TGTGCCAGCAGTGTACAGACAGGCACAGATACGCAGTATTTT
TRBV5-6	TRBJ2-5	.	.	CASSLGSEGQETQYF	TGTGCCAGCAGCTTGGGTTCTGAAGGCCAAGAGACCCAGTACTTC
TRBV12-3/TRBV12-4	TRBJ2-3	.	few	CASWRGANTDTQYF	TGTGCCAGTTGGAGGGGCGCGAACACAGATACGCAGTATTTT
TRBV19	TRBJ1-5	.	few	CASSIRPSNQPQHF	TGTGCCAGTAGTATTAGGCCCAGCAATCAGCCCCAGCATTTT
TRBV15	TRBJ2-2	.	few	CATSSRELAGGELFF	TGTGCCACCAGCAGTCGTGAGCTTGCGGGCGGGGAGCTGTTTTTT
TRBV7-3	TRBJ2-4	.	many	CASSLGGQGGPNIQYF	TGTGCCAGCAGCTTAGGAGGGCAGGGGGGGCCAAACATTCAGTACTTC
TRBV5-1	TRBJ1-1	.	few	CASSARGLTEAFF	TGCGCCAGCTCTGCCCGAGGGCTGACTGAAGCTTTCTTT
TRBV30	TRBJ2-3	.	few	CAWTLSSSTDTQYF	TGTGCCTGGACTTTATCATCTAGCACAGATACGCAGTATTTT
TRBV4-1	TRBJ2-3	.	few	CASSQVSNRLGGTDTQYF	TGCGCCAGCAGCCAGGTTTCCAACAGGCTAGGTGGCACAGATACGCAGTATTTT
TRBV20-1	TRBJ2-3	.	few	CSYPLEGDTQYF	TGCAGTTACCCCTTAGAGGGGGATACGCAGTATTTT
TRBV7-2	TRBJ2-7	.	.	CASSLVGGGYGYEQYF	TGTGCCAGCAGCTTAGTGGGGGGAGGATATGGCTACGAGCAGTACTTC
TRBV18	TRBJ2-1	TRBD1	.	CASSPEPGQSYNEQFF	TGTGCCAGCTCACCTGAACCGGGACAGTCCTACAATGAGCAGTTCTTC
TRBV20-1	TRBJ2-7	.	.	CSARGELGIASYF	TGCAGTGCGCGAGGAGAATTGGGGATAGCATCGTACTTC
TRBV7-9	TRBJ2-3	TRBD2	.	CASTAPWAGGSTDTQYF	TGTGCCAGCACGGCACCCTGGGCGGGGGGCAGCACAGATACGCAGTATTTT
TRBV27	TRBJ2-3	.	.	CASSGGLGTDTQYF	TGTGCCAGCTCTGGGGGGCTGGGCACAGATACGCAGTATTTT